Listed below are T cell receptor beta chains from one sample, sequenced in a study of cytomegalovirus exposure and HLA in healthy donors. TCRdb's copy holds only in-frame clones and misses some; the assay was immunoSEQ multiplex PCR. The sample has some 120,000 clones, and its top ten clones hold approximately 2%. Sample: PBMCs. The receptors were sampled from a middle-aged man in good health and CMV-seronegative. The CDR3 runs from the conserved cysteine through the conserved F or W. The order of the fields is J gene, D gene, V gene, CDR3 protein, CDR3 DNA. D genes are given only for firm matches.

TRBJ2-1,TRBD2,TRBV5-1,CASRPLAGDRNEQFF,TGCGCCAGCAGGCCTCTAGCGGGAGACCGCAATGAGCAGTTCTTC
TRBJ2-7,NA,TRBV2,CASSLQGHGYEQYF,TGTGCCAGCAGTTTACAGGGACACGGCTACGAGCAGTACTTC
TRBJ2-5,NA,TRBV11-2,CASSLDHKTQYF,TGTGCCAGCAGCTTAGATCACAAGACCCAGTACTTC
TRBJ2-3,TRBD2,TRBV25-1,CASSALAGAITDTQYF,TGTGCCAGCAGTGCCCTAGCGGGAGCCATCACAGATACGCAGTATTTT
TRBJ2-1,TRBD1,TRBV27,CASSFTGGGYNEQFF,TGTGCCAGCAGTTTCACAGGGGGTGGCTACAATGAGCAGTTCTTC
TRBJ2-3,TRBD1,TRBV14,CASSRDRATDTQYF,TGTGCCAGCAGCCGGGACAGGGCCACAGATACGCAGTATTTT
TRBJ2-7,TRBD2,TRBV6-5,CASHRGREFNEQYF,TGTGCCAGTCACCGCGGGCGGGAGTTCAACGAGCAGTACTTC
TRBJ2-2,NA,TRBV7-3,CASRRAEAGELFF,TGTGCCAGCAGAAGAGCGGAGGCCGGGGAGCTGTTTTTT
TRBJ2-2,NA,TRBV6-5,CAIQSRGKGRGELFF,TGTGCCATCCAAAGTAGGGGGAAAGGACGCGGGGAGCTGTTTTTT
TRBJ2-1,TRBD1,TRBV6-1,CASSEEGTVYNEQFF,TGTGCCAGCAGTGAAGAGGGGACAGTTTACAATGAGCAGTTCTTC
TRBJ2-3,NA,TRBV19,CASSFRQEDTQYF,TGTGCCAGTAGTTTCCGACAGGAAGATACGCAGTATTTT
TRBJ1-4,NA,TRBV9,CASAGTNEKLFF,TGTGCCAGCGCAGGAACTAATGAAAAACTGTTTTTT
TRBJ2-6,TRBD1,TRBV7-2,CASSFRGSGANVLTF,TGTGCCAGCAGCTTCAGGGGGTCTGGGGCCAACGTCCTGACTTTC
TRBJ1-1,NA,TRBV5-1,CASSRGPGNTEAFF,TGCGCCAGCAGCAGGGGCCCGGGGAACACTGAAGCTTTCTTT
TRBJ2-3,NA,TRBV6-5,CASSYAGWADTQYF,TGTGCCAGCAGTTACGCAGGGTGGGCAGATACGCAGTATTTT
TRBJ2-5,TRBD2,TRBV4-1,CASSHPGLAGGETQYF,TGCGCCAGCAGCCACCCGGGACTAGCGGGAGGAGAGACCCAGTACTTC
TRBJ2-7,TRBD1,TRBV5-6,CASSPETGLSYEQYF,TGTGCCAGCAGCCCGGAGACAGGGTTATCCTACGAGCAGTACTTC
TRBJ1-2,NA,TRBV19,CASSIDQSSGGYTF,TGTGCCAGTAGTATAGATCAAAGTTCAGGTGGCTACACCTTC
TRBJ1-5,NA,TRBV4-1,CASSQELAGNQPQHF,TGCGCCAGCAGCCAAGAATTGGCAGGGAATCAGCCCCAGCATTTT
TRBJ2-1,NA,TRBV7-2,CASSLARLSEQFF,TGTGCCAGCAGCTTAGCGAGGCTCAGTGAGCAGTTCTTC
TRBJ1-4,TRBD1,TRBV6-5,CASRTGAGNEKLFF,TGTGCCAGCAGAACAGGGGCGGGTAATGAAAAACTGTTTTTT
TRBJ2-7,TRBD2,TRBV11-2,CASSPSGSGEQYF,TGTGCCAGCAGCCCTAGCGGGAGTGGCGAGCAGTACTTC
TRBJ2-1,NA,TRBV27,CASSLLGSSYNEQFF,TGTGCCAGCAGTTTACTAGGAAGCTCCTACAATGAGCAGTTCTTC
TRBJ2-7,TRBD2,TRBV5-6,CASSLPLAGGLYEQYF,TGTGCCAGCAGCCTACCACTAGCGGGAGGGCTCTACGAGCAGTACTTC
TRBJ2-2,TRBD2,TRBV10-3,CAISESLAVTGELFF,TGTGCCATCAGTGAGTCCCTAGCGGTCACCGGGGAGCTGTTTTTT
TRBJ1-3,NA,TRBV7-8,CASSLFVSGNTIYF,TGTGCCAGCAGCTTATTTGTATCCGGGAACACCATATATTTT
TRBJ2-7,NA,TRBV30,CAWSVGGTSYEQYF,TGTGCCTGGAGTGTTGGCGGGACCTCCTACGAGCAGTACTTC
TRBJ2-1,TRBD2,TRBV4-2,CASSQVGAGGSSYNEQFF,TGTGCCAGCAGCCAAGTAGGAGCGGGAGGTTCCTCCTACAATGAGCAGTTCTTC
TRBJ1-1,TRBD1,TRBV15,CATSARPQGLSEAFF,TGTGCCACCAGCGCCCGACCACAGGGGTTGAGTGAAGCTTTCTTT
TRBJ2-7,NA,TRBV5-1,CASRPGLNYEQYF,TGCGCCAGCAGACCGGGACTCAACTACGAGCAGTACTTC
TRBJ1-2,NA,TRBV5-1,CASSPGSRGNYGYTF,TGCGCCAGCAGCCCGGGTAGTAGGGGGAACTATGGCTACACCTTC
TRBJ2-1,NA,TRBV11-2,CASSLGLDPKGEQFF,TGTGCCAGCAGCTTAGGACTAGACCCTAAGGGGGAGCAGTTCTTC
TRBJ2-3,TRBD2,TRBV5-4,CASSFLRLAGSTDTQYF,TGTGCCAGCAGCTTCCTAAGACTAGCGGGATCCACAGATACGCAGTATTTT
TRBJ1-4,TRBD1,TRBV6-6,CASSYYRGTNEKLFF,TGTGCCAGCAGTTACTACAGGGGAACTAATGAAAAACTGTTTTTT
TRBJ1-3,TRBD1,TRBV6-6,CASSYSGTAKNTIYF,TGTGCCAGCAGTTACTCCGGGACAGCGAAAAACACCATATATTTT
TRBJ2-5,TRBD2,TRBV5-1,CASSLFPSGPIGATSGSQETQYF,TGCGCCAGCAGCTTGTTCCCATCGGGGCCCATCGGGGCTACTAGCGGGAGTCAAGAGACCCAGTACTTC
TRBJ2-2,TRBD2,TRBV7-3,CASSSPGTSGRGELFF,TGTGCCAGCAGCTCCCCAGGGACTAGCGGGAGAGGGGAGCTGTTTTTT
TRBJ1-2,NA,TRBV28,CASSYQAFYGYTF,TGTGCCAGCAGTTACCAGGCCTTCTATGGCTACACCTTC
TRBJ1-5,NA,TRBV6-1,CASSEGGEASQPQHF,TGTGCCAGCAGTGAGGGAGGAGAGGCTAGTCAGCCCCAGCATTTT
TRBJ1-3,NA,TRBV11-3,CASSTRPGIAGNTIYF,TGTGCCAGCAGCACCCGACCCGGGATAGCTGGAAACACCATATATTTT
TRBJ2-2,TRBD1,TRBV6-1,CASRRDRAAGELFF,TGTGCCAGCAGGCGGGACAGGGCGGCCGGGGAGCTGTTTTTT